This entry features one TCR beta chain sequence. Its antigen is undetermined. The sample is drawn from a study of early T cells in non-severe SARS-CoV-2 infection. Background on the study: The sequenced material was bulk RNA from unsorted whole blood, and its chains were unpaired. Whole-study findings and limits: Lookups in VDJdb leaned toward anti-spike CD8 responses and missed private and CD4 specificities.

Individual cDNA molecules were tagged with unique molecular identifiers. In TCRdb, the 5' RACE reads were re-called with MiXCR into one record per CDR3 protein. The data contain around 44,000 distinct CDR3 sequences, 7% to 9% of them singletons. The CDR3 contains 15 residues. V lost 3 bases to trimming and J lost 4 bases; unmatched junction nucleotides: 5. CDR1 and CDR2 (germline): SGHVS, FQNEAQ. Sequenced sample: whole blood. The receptor was derived from an adult who was a healthcare worker with PCR-confirmed SARS-CoV-2 infection or an uninfected control (not recorded which). The chain recombines TRBV7-8 with TRBJ1-2; TRBD1 matches 10 bases. Here the CDR3 reads CASSFRTGGVYGYTF. CDR3 nucleotide sequence: TGTGCCAGCAGCTTCCGGACAGGGGGGGTCTATGGCTACACCTTC.